This T cell receptor beta chain comes out of a study of OX40 agonist ivuxolimab in advanced cancers. Regarding the complete study: The costimulatory receptor OX40 (CD134) was targeted by ivuxolimab, a fully human IgG2 agonistic monoclonal antibody. Intravenous ivuxolimab was administered to patients every 2 weeks at six dose levels: 0.01, 0.1, 0.3, 1.5, 3 and 10 mg/kg. Peripheral TCRbeta sequencing aimed to test whether ivuxolimab altered TCR sequence diversity and caused clonal T-cell expansion. The paper covers the monotherapy dose-escalation part of the phase I ivuxolimab trial, which included N of about 50 patients. In the dose-escalation cohort, roughly 80% of patients were male, and the mean age was roughly 60 years, with a range of about 23 to 90. Of the 50 to 55 dose-escalation patients, hepatocellular carcinoma was present in 19, melanoma in roughly 15, renal cell carcinoma in 9 and head and neck cancer in 9. Partial responses were achieved by three dose-escalation patients, of whom one had hepatocellular carcinoma and two had cutaneous melanoma. Patients were allowed to have had prior anti-PD-1, anti-PD-L1 or anti-CTLA-4 therapy, and 40% of the dose-escalation patients had previously received checkpoint inhibitors. Overall results and qualifications from the work: After ivuxolimab, CD8+ T cells had more expanded clones than CD4+ T cells on average. In partial responders in the 0.1-3.0 mg/kg groups, normalized peripheral clonal expansion was found to be among the lowest, especially among CD8+ T cells. The antigen specificity of the clonally expanded peripheral T cells was not determined. Low levels of normalized T-cell clonal expansion were also shown by some nonresponding patients. Clonal expansion of both CD4+ and CD8+ blood T cells was observed from baseline to week 6 at doses 0.1 to 3.0 mg/kg.

To sequence the TCRbeta CDR3 region, genomic DNA was isolated from the sorted cells. The immunoSEQ Assay was used for sequencing of TCRbeta CDR3 regions. TCRdb retrieved this table from immuneACCESS and kept in-frame rearrangements only. Not all clones are present; in checked studies, unresolved V genes account for under half, and no reason is known for the remainder. The sample table lists fewer than 50,000 clones, over 60% of them with a count of one. Of the sample, 9.5% to 15% falls within the top ten clones. V and J lose 7 bases and 6 bases, and a span of 15 bases separates them. According to the germline V gene (reference sequence), CDR1 reads MNHNY and CDR2 reads SVGAGI. The CDR3 runs 13 amino acids, cysteine and phenylalanine included. The retained sequence is limited to the CDR3, 39 bases, with the frame set at the first base. With respect to this clone: Which antigen it targets is not known. Per-base qualities were not stored, and no clone one base away is much larger.

Patients with a history of autoimmune disease or receiving systemic immunosuppression were excluded from the trial. Peripheral blood for TCR sequencing was drawn from every dose cohort at baseline, at cycle 4 day 1 and at cycle 7 day 1. The samples were drawn from a first-in-human, open-label, multicenter phase I dose-escalation trial of ivuxolimab. Adults with locally advanced or metastatic melanoma, renal cell, hepatocellular, or head and neck squamous cell carcinoma were enrolled in the trial. Before TCR sequencing, CD4+ and CD8+ T cells were separately sorted from peripheral blood. The TCR was taken from an adult with an advanced solid tumor such as melanoma, head and neck, liver or kidney cancer. The chain was built from TRBV6-6 and TRBJ1-1; TRBD1 is a possible D gene, resting on 5 matching bases. Source: CD4+ or CD8+ T cells sorted from blood, taken in a trial of the OX40 agonist ivuxolimab. Here the CDR3 is given as CASNPTPGAEAFF. The base sequence is TGTGCCAGCAATCCTACTCCGGGGGCTGAAGCTTTCTTT.